Listed here are 32 T cell receptor beta chains from one sample, sequenced in a study of CD8+CD57+ T cells in acquired aplastic anemia. Profiling that covered TCR beta VDJ and CDR3 relied on genomic DNA as its template. Via MiXCR, TCRdb re-called the reads, giving one row per CDR3 protein. The sample consists of around 230,000 distinct CDR3 sequences, 61% of them appearing once. The source material was sorted CD4+, CD8+, or CD8+CD57+ T cells (not recorded which) from PBMCs. These receptors were collected from a human donor in good health.

This clonotype was observed many times. V gene TRBV11-2 combines with J gene TRBJ1-1; D remains unclear. Trimming took 1 base from V and 5 from J, leaving 8 bases between them. The CDR3 has 13 amino acids. The V gene's germline CDR1 is SGHAT and CDR2 FQNNGV. DNA of the CDR3: TGTGCCAGCAGCTTAGTCCTTGTAACTGAAGCTTTCTTT. Translation gives CASSLVLVTEAFF.

The chain uses TRBV2 and TRBJ2-2; D gene unclear. There are 12 residues in the CDR3. The V gene's germline CDR1 is SNHLY and CDR2 FYNNEI. The V gene lost 10 bases and the J gene lost 4 bases, with 10 bases spanning the gap. CDR3 in amino acids: CATRATTGELFF. CDR3 nucleotide sequence: TGTGCCACCCGGGCGACCACCGGGGAGCTGTTTTTT. The variable domain in full, with the rest retrieved from reference TRBV2 and TRBJ2-2, is EPEVTQTPSHQVTQMGQEVILRCVPISNHLYFYWYRQILGQKVEFLVSFYNNEISEKSEIFDDQFSVERPDGSNFTLKIRSTKLEDSAMYFCATRATTGELFFGEGSRLTVL.

The chain employs TRBV29-1 and TRBJ2-1; unclear D gene. The CDR3 is 17 amino acids. Germline V gene lookup returns CDR1 SQVTM and CDR2 ANQGSEA. This CDR3 is CSATTGEITSSYNEQFF. CDR3 bases: TGCAGTGCTACGACTGGCGAGATAACAAGCTCCTACAATGAGCAGTTCTTC.

This clonotype was seen many times. The chain joins TRBV7-9 to TRBJ1-2; 7 bases fit TRBD1. Germline V CDR1 and CDR2: SEHNR, FQNEAQ (reference sequence). The CDR3 has 15 residues. Losses at the gene ends were 5 bases for V and 3 bases for J; bases not matched to a gene: 9. This CDR3 reads CASSAGAQGDYGYTF. CDR3 DNA: TGTGCCAGCAGCGCGGGGGCCCAGGGGGACTATGGCTACACCTTC.

The chain joins TRBV5-4 to TRBJ1-4, with TRBD1 matching 7 bases. The CDR3 is 15 residues long. The V and J ends lost 2 bases and 7 bases, in that order; junction bases with no gene match: 8. Germline V CDR1 and CDR2: SGHNT, YYREEE (reference sequence). DNA for the CDR3: TGTGCCAGCAGCTTAGCCGGGACAGATTTTGAAAAACTGTTTTTT. Amino acid sequence: CASSLAGTDFEKLFF.

This clonotype was seen more than once but under ten times. The rearrangement joins TRBV20-1 to TRBJ1-6; D uncertain. The CDR3 runs to 12 residues. Germline V gives CDR1 DFQATT, CDR2 SNEGSKA (reference sequence). The V end lost 4 bases, the J end lost 6 bases, and 7 bases lay between the germline ends. The CDR3 DNA sequence: TGCAGTGCTAAGAAGTCTAATTCACCCCTCCACTTT. As protein: CSAKKSNSPLHF.

This clonotype appeared many times. The chain has TRBV28 and TRBJ1-2, with 7 bases lining up with TRBD1. The CDR3 runs to 13 residues. The trim removed 4 bases at V and 8 bases at J, leaving 7 bases unmatched. Looked up from germline, CDR1 is MDHEN and CDR2 is SYDVKM. CDR3 DNA sequence: TGTGCCAGCAGTTCACAGGGGCACGGGGGCTACACCTTC. This sequence encodes CASSSQGHGGYTF.

This clonotype was counted a few times. The V call is TRBV15, the J call TRBJ1-6, with TRBD1 as a possible D gene (5 bases). Germline-derived CDR1 and CDR2 are LNHNV and YYDKDF (reference sequence). The CDR3 contains 15 residues. V lost 5 bases and J 6 bases, leaving 14 bases between the germline ends. This CDR3 reads CATSPRGGGNSPLHF. For the CDR3, the DNA is TGTGCCACCAGCCCGCGTGGGGGGGGTAATTCACCCCTCCACTTT.

On this clonotype itself: Compared with germline, one end of the junction differs, possibly owing to a read error. The V gene is TRBV7-2, the J gene TRBJ2-7, with a tentative D call TRBD2 (5 bases). Per germline, CDR1 SGHTA and CDR2 FQGNSA. The CDR3 covers 14 residues. CDR3 amino acids: CASSLGPRRGEQYF. As DNA, the CDR3 is TGTGCCAGTAGCTTGGGTCCCCGTCGGGGCGAGCAGTACTTC.

Details on this clonotype: This may be a read error: a much more frequent sequence differs by one nucleotide. This chain uses TRBV6-2 or TRBV6-3 with TRBJ1-4, with a possible D match to TRBD1 (5 bases). The ends were cut back, 8 bases at V and 7 bases at J, with 26 bases in the middle. The CDR3 extends over 17 amino acids. Looked up from germline, CDR1 is MNHEY and CDR2 is SVGEGT. This chain's CDR3 is CASSLSGSLQGGEKLFF. The CDR3 DNA follows: TGTGCCAGCTCCTTATCCGGGTCACTCCAGGGTGGTGAAAAACTGTTTTTT.

Regarding this clonotype: A junction boundary mismatches the germline segment, possibly from a read error. J is TRBJ2-1 and V is TRBV5-1; TRBD2 agrees at 8 bases. The length of the CDR3 is 15 residues. Germline-derived CDR1 and CDR2 are SGHRS and YFSETQ. The CDR3 region is CVSSRGGGSHNEQFF. In DNA, the CDR3 is TGCGTCAGCAGCCGGGGGGGCGGGAGTCACAATGAGCAGTTCTTC.

This clonotype was recorded at least ten times. V is TRBV13 and J is TRBJ2-3; D is unresolved. This CDR3 has 13 residues. Germline CDR1 reads PRHDT; CDR2 reads FYEKMQ (reference sequence). V was shortened by 3 bases and J by 1 base, with 5 bases between the two germline ends. The CDR3 sequence is CASSFRGTDTQYF. CDR3 bases: TGTGCCAGCAGCTTTCGGGGCACAGATACGCAGTATTTT.

This clonotype was seen a handful of times. This sequence joins TRBV29-1 and TRBJ2-7; TRBD2 matches at 11 bases. This CDR3 comprises 14 residues. V lost 6 bases, J lost 0 bases, and 4 bases stayed unmatched. Germline CDR1 reads SQVTM; CDR2 reads ANQGSEA. CDR3 sequence (DNA): TGCAGCGTACGAACTAGCGGGAGCTCCTACGAGCAGTACTTC. It specifies CSVRTSGSSYEQYF.

V is TRBV5-1 and J is TRBJ2-7, with 10 bases aligning to TRBD2. V trimming: 0 bases; J trimming: 3 bases; junction bases outside the gene matches: 3. Germline CDR1 SGHRS, CDR2 YFSETQ. CDR3 length: 15 residues. CDR3 protein: CASSLAGLADYEQYF. In nucleotides, the CDR3 is TGCGCCAGCAGCTTGGCTGGACTAGCGGACTACGAGCAGTACTTC.

The CDR3 DNA reads TGTGCCAGCAGCTTTCGAATCGGGCTAGCGGGAGTGAACGAGCAGTACTTC. Translated, it gives CASSFRIGLAGVNEQYF. This chain links TRBV7-2 with TRBJ2-7; TRBD2 matches 10 bases. Germline-derived CDR1 and CDR2 are SGHTA and FQGNSA. The CDR3 contains 17 residues. J gave up 5 bases and V 3 bases, and 13 bases lay outside the gene matches.

This chain joins TRBV27 and TRBJ2-2, with D perhaps TRBD1 or TRBD2 (5 bases each). The germline CDR1 and CDR2 sequences are MNHEY and SMNVEV (reference sequence). The CDR3 has 13 amino acids. The V end lost 2 bases, the J end lost 6 bases, and 7 bases lay between the germline ends. CDR3 bases: TGTGCCAGCAGTTTACGAGGGGCCGGGGAGCTGTTTTTT. It is translated as CASSLRGAGELFF.

This chain connects TRBV6-6 to TRBJ1-4, with D perhaps matching TRBD1 (5 bases). Germline-derived CDR1 and CDR2 are MNHNY and SVGAGI (reference sequence). The CDR3 is 15 residues long. V was cut by 6 bases and J by 7 bases, with 18 bases left in between. The CDR3 DNA sequence: TGTGCCAGCAGCTTAGAGACAGCGGGGAGTGAAAAACTGTTTTTT. Its protein product is CASSLETAGSEKLFF.

This clonotype was seen once. The chain carries TRBV20-1 and TRBJ2-3; TRBD2 matches 10 bases. This CDR3 comprises 16 residues. Germline loops: CDR1 DFQATT, CDR2 SNEGSKA (reference sequence). Trimming at V came to 1 base and at J to 1 base, leaving 5 bases not matched to a gene. The CDR3 sequence is CSARAPGTSGTDTQYF. The CDR3 DNA is TGCAGTGCTAGAGCCCCCGGGACTAGCGGCACAGATACGCAGTATTTT.

This clonotype was seen once. V usage is TRBV10-3 and J usage is TRBJ1-1; the D is unclear. This CDR3 is built from 15 residues. Germline V gene sequence: CDR1 ENHRY, CDR2 SYGVKD. Trimming took 4 bases from V and 1 from J, leaving 13 bases between them. The CDR3 coding sequence is TGTGCCATCAGTGGGCCGGGAGGAGCGAACACTGAAGCTTTCTTT. This codes for CAISGPGGANTEAFF.

This clonotype showed up many times. The chain joins TRBV7-9 to TRBJ1-5; D unclear. This CDR3 region has 16 residues. The V end lost 0 bases, the J end lost 0 bases, and 9 bases lay between the germline ends. Germline V lookup: CDR1 SEHNR, CDR2 FQNEAQ (reference sequence). The CDR3 loop is CASSLAQSGSNQPQHF. CDR3 nucleotides: TGTGCCAGCAGCTTAGCACAGAGCGGTAGCAATCAGCCCCAGCATTTT.

The chain has TRBV10-3 and TRBJ2-1; D might be TRBD1 (6 bases). V was trimmed by 2 bases and J by 2 bases, leaving 10 bases between them. CDR1 and CDR2 from the germline V gene are ENHRY and SYGVKD. There are 15 residues in the CDR3. CDR3 in DNA: TGTGCCATCAGTGAGAGGGACACAGCCTACAATGAGCAGTTCTTC. Protein: CAISERDTAYNEQFF.

This chain uses TRBV20-1 with TRBJ2-7, with 7 bases aligning to TRBD2. This CDR3 has 12 amino acids. The V segment lost 5 bases and the J segment 2 bases; nucleotides outside the gene matches: 3. Per the germline V gene, CDR1 is DFQATT and CDR2 is SNEGSKA (reference sequence). The CDR3 loop is CSAPSGTYEQYF. CDR3 DNA sequence: TGCAGTGCTCCTAGCGGAACCTACGAGCAGTACTTC.

This clonotype turned up a few times. Germline and junction disagree at one end, which may indicate a read error. This chain links TRBV12-3 or TRBV12-4 with TRBJ1-2, with D tentatively TRBD1 (5 bases). The CDR3 covers 13 residues. CDR3 in DNA: TGTGCCAGCAGCTTAGACGGGGACTCTGGAAACACCTTC. Translating gives CASSLDGDSGNTF.

This clonotype was recorded at least ten times. This chain connects TRBV11-2 to TRBJ2-7; unclear D gene. The V gene lost 1 base and the J gene lost 0 bases, with 7 bases spanning the gap. The CDR3 has 14 residues. Germline V gives CDR1 SGHAT, CDR2 FQNNGV. The CDR3 DNA is TGTGCCAGCAGCTTAGTGGCAACCTCCTACGAGCAGTACTTC. It codes for CASSLVATSYEQYF.

The rearrangement joins TRBV24-1 to TRBJ2-1, with D unresolved. V gave up 11 bases and J gave up 12 bases, with 13 bases separating them. The germline gives CDR1 KGHDR, CDR2 SFDVKD. The CDR3 has 10 residues. CDR3 region: CANLRVGQFF. The CDR3 DNA sequence: TGTGCCAACCTCCGGGTCGGGCAGTTCTTC.

The genes are TRBV2 and TRBJ1-2, with 9 bases fitting TRBD1. V lost 4 bases and J lost 9; bases outside the gene matches: 6. The germline CDR1 and CDR2 sequences are SNHLY and FYNNEI. The CDR3 has 13 residues. The CDR3 protein is CASSADRGRSYTF. Here the CDR3 DNA reads TGTGCCAGCAGTGCGGACAGGGGCAGGAGCTACACCTTC.

This clonotype was counted many times. The chain recombines TRBV9 with TRBJ2-3; 12 bases line up with TRBD1. Germline V CDR1 and CDR2: SGDLS, YYNGEE. The junction had 10 bases not matched to a gene; V was cut back by 1 base and J by 1 base. The CDR3 is 19 residues long. CDR3: CASSVNPDGTGGRTDTQYF. The CDR3 DNA is TGTGCCAGCAGCGTAAACCCCGATGGGACAGGGGGCCGCACAGATACGCAGTATTTT.

This clonotype has a single count. The chain uses TRBV9 and TRBJ2-7; TRBD2 matches 9 bases. The germline gives CDR1 SGDLS, CDR2 YYNGEE. Trimming at V came to 5 bases and at J to 4 bases, leaving 13 bases not matched to a gene. This CDR3 has 16 residues. The CDR3 nucleotides are TGTGCCAGCAGTGAAATGCGGCTAGCGGGATCTTACGAGCAGTACTTC. This gives the protein CASSEMRLAGSYEQYF.

The rearrangement links TRBV20-1 to TRBJ1-6, with 11 bases fitting TRBD1. The CDR3 covers 14 residues. Germline V lookup: CDR1 DFQATT, CDR2 SNEGSKA (reference sequence). After removal of 5 bases from V and 10 bases from J, the junction contained 7 bases not matched to a gene. The CDR3, as DNA: TGCAGTGCTCATGGACAGGGGGCAAAGTCACCCCTCCACTTT. Its translation is CSAHGQGAKSPLHF.

As regards this clonotype: It is likely a read error, because the conserved phenylalanine at the end of the CDR3 is missing. The chain employs TRBV7-2 and TRBJ2-7; TRBD1 matches at 10 bases. This CDR3 is built from 13 residues. The germline CDR1 and CDR2 sequences are SGHTA and FQGNSA. J was trimmed by 5 bases and V by 9 bases; bases with no gene match: 7. The CDR3 DNA is TGTGCCAGTAGTAGGGGACAGGGGAACGAGCAGTACCTC. Its protein product is CASSRGQGNEQYL.

The chain recombines TRBV11-1 with TRBJ1-1, with TRBD1 matching over 9 bases. Germline CDR1 is SGHAT and CDR2 is FQDESV (reference sequence). The CDR3 totals 12 residues. After removal of 8 bases from V and 4 bases from J, the junction contained 2 bases not matched to a gene. CDR3 loop: CASDRGSTEAFF. The CDR3 bases are TGTGCCAGCGACAGGGGGTCCACTGAAGCTTTCTTT.

This clonotype appeared a few times. At one boundary the junction diverges from the germline segment, which might be a read error. The chain joins TRBV6-2 or TRBV6-3 to TRBJ1-5; D is unresolved. This CDR3 has 13 amino acids. The germline V gene encodes CDR1 MNHEY and CDR2 SVGEGT. This CDR3 is CASSRGFGQPQRF. CDR3 DNA: TGTGCCAGCAGTCGCGGTTTCGGGCAGCCCCAGCGTTTT.